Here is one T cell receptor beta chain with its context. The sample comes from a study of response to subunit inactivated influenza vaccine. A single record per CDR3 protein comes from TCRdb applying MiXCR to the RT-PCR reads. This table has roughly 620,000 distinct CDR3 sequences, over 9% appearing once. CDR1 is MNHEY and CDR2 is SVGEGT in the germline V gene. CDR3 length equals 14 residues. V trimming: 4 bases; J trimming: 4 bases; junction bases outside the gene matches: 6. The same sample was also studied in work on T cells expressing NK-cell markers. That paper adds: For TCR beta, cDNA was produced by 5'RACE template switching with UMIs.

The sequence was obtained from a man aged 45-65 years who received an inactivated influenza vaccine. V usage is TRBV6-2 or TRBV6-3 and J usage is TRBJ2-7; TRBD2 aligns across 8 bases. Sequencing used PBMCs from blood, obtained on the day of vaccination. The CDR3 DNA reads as TGTGCCAGCAGTTTAGCGGGAAGTGTTTACGAGCAGTACTTC. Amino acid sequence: CASSLAGSVYEQYF.